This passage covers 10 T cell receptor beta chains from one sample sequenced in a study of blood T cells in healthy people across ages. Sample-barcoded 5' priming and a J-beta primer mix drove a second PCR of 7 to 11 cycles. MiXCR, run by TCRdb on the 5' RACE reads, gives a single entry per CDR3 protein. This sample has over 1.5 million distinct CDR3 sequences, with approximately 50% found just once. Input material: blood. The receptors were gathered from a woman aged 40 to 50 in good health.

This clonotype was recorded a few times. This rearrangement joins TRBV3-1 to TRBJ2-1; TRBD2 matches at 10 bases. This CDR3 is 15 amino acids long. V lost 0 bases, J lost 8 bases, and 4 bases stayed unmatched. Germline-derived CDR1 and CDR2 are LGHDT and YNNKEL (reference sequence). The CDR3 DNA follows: TGTGCCAGCAGCCAAGATAAGCGGGGGGGCGATGAGCAGTTCTTC. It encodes CASSQDKRGGDEQFF.

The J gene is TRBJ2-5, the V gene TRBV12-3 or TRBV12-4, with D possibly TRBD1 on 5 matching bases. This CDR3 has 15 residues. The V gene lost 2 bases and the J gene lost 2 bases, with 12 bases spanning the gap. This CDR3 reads CASSLNRAGQETQYF. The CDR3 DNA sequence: TGTGCCAGCAGTTTAAATCGGGCAGGGCAAGAGACCCAGTACTTC.

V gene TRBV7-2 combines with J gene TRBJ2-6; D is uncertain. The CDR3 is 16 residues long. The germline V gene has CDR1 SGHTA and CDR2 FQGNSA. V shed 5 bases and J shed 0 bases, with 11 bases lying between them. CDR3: CASSPVASSGANVLTF. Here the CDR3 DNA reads TGTGCCAGCAGCCCGGTTGCGTCCTCTGGGGCCAACGTCCTGACTTTC.

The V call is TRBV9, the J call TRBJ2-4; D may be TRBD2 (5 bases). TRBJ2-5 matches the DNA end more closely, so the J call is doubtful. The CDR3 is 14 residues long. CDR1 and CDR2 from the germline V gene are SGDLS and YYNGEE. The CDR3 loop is CASSVLTMSETQYF. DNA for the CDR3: TGTGCCAGCAGCGTACTGACTATGAGCGAGACCCAGTACTTC.

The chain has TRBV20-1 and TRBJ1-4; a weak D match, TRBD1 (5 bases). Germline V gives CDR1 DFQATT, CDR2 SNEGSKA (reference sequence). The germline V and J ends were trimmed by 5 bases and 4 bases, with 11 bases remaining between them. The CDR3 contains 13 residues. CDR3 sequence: CSAWDGINEKLFF. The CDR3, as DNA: TGCAGTGCTTGGGACGGAATTAATGAAAAACTGTTTTTT.

As DNA, the CDR3 is TGCAGTGCTAGAGATAGGAGACAGTCGGTGGACGGCTACACCTTC. This codes for CSARDRRQSVDGYTF. The chain recombines TRBV20-1 with TRBJ1-2; weak D call: TRBD1 (5 bases). V lost 0 bases and J 8 bases, leaving 19 bases between the germline ends. The CDR3 has 15 amino acids. Germline CDR1 reads DFQATT; CDR2 reads SNEGSKA (reference sequence).

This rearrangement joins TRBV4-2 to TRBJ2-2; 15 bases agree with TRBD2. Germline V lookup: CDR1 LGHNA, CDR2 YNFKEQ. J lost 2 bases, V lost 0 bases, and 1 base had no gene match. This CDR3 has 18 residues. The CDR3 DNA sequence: TGTGCCAGCAGCCAAGAGGGACTAGCGGGGGGAAACACCGGGGAGCTGTTTTTT. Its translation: CASSQEGLAGGNTGELFF.

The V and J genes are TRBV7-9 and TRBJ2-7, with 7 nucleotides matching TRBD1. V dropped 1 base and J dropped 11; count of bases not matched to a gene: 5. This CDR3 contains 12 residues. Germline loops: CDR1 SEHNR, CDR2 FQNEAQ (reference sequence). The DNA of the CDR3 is TGTGCCAGCAGCTTAGGAGGACAGGCGGAGTACTTC. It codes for CASSLGGQAEYF.

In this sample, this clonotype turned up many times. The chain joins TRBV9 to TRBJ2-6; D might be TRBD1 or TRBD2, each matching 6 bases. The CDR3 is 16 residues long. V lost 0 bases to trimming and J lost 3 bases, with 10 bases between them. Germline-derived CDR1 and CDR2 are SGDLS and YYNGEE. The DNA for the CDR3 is TGTGCCAGCAGCGTAGCTCGGGGGCGTGGGGCCAACGTCCTGACTTTC. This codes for CASSVARGRGANVLTF.

CDR3 loop: CASSLATRTVTEGYTF. CDR3 nucleotides: TGTGCCAGCAGTTTAGCCACAAGGACAGTCACGGAGGGCTACACCTTC. The V gene is TRBV12-3 or TRBV12-4, the J gene TRBJ1-2; perhaps TRBD1 as D (6 bases). The CDR3 covers 16 residues. The V end lost 0 bases, the J end lost 8 bases, and 19 bases lay between the germline ends.